The source of this T cell receptor (beta chain) is a study of shared clonotypes between healthy human individuals. Study results and caveats: Sampling included only blood; tissue repertoires likely differ. Naive subsets generally had larger estimated richness than memory subsets.

Trimming cost V 5 bases and J 6 bases, with 11 bases left between them. From germline, CDR1 is SGHTA and CDR2 FQGTGA. The CDR3 is made up of 12 amino acids. The naive CD8 subset, CD45RO-negative cells positively selected for CCR7, excluded terminally differentiated effector memory CD45RA+ cells. This table comes from immunoSEQ multiplex PCR, and its TCRdb copy is limited to in-frame clones, with some not included. This sample has about 2.2 million clones, with 90% to 95% found just once. Of note for this clone: What it binds is unknown.

This receptor was obtained from a young man in good health. Some clones in this sample may be carry-over from other donors' samples. The chain recombines TRBV7-3 with TRBJ2-7, with a tentative D call TRBD2 (6 bases). The specimen sequenced was naive CD8+ T cells from PBMCs. For the CDR3, the DNA is TGTGCCAGCAGCGAAGTGGGAGGCGAGCAGTACTTC. Residues: CASSEVGGEQYF.